This T cell receptor (beta chain) was sequenced for a study of cytomegalovirus exposure and HLA in healthy donors. For the study at large: Tens of millions of unique TCRs from HLA-typed donors made up an early data release.

In regard to this clone: Its cognate antigen is unknown.

A multiplex PCR was run with 60 Vbeta primers and 13 Jbeta primers. Produced via immunoSEQ multiplex PCR; TCRdb's table is partial and in-frame only. The sample consists of 150,000 to 200,000 clones, roughly 80% of them appearing once. General study points: A highly shared variant cluster was judged a likely technical artifact.

The sequencing sample was made of PBMCs. The TCR was taken from a male donor in good health and CMV-seropositive.

The CDR3 loop reads CASSRLAANEQFF. In DNA, the CDR3 is TGTGCCAGCTCAAGACTAGCGGCCAATGAGCAGTTCTTC. The chain is built from TRBV18 and TRBJ2-1, with 9 bases identical to TRBD2. In germline, CDR1 is KGHSH, CDR2 LQKENI. The CDR3 totals 13 residues. The junction had 2 bases not matched to a gene; V was cut back by 5 bases and J by 6 bases.